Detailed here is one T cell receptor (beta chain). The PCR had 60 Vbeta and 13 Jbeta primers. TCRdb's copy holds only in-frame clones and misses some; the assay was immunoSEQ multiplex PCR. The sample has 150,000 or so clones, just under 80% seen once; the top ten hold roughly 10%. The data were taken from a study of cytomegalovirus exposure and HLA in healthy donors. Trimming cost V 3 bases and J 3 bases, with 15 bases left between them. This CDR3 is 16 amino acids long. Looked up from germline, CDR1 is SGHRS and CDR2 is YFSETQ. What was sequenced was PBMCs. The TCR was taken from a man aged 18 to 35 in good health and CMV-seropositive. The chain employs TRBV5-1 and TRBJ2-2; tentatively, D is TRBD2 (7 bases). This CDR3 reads CASSSGRGGDTGELFF. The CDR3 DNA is TGCGCCAGCAGCTCCGGAAGGGGGGGCGACACCGGGGAGCTGTTTTTT.